This T cell receptor beta chain was identified during a study of T cell clonality in common variable immunodeficiency. Findings and limits, study-wide: Fewer deletions and N-nucleotide insertions were reportedly seen in common variable immunodeficiency TCR beta sequences. Compared with healthy controls, CVID subjects showed increased TCRbeta clonality, mostly in about a third. What drives increased CVID clonality needs T cell subpopulation sequencing. Shared TCRbeta clones were fewer between CVID subjects than controls.

Trimming at V came to 3 bases and at J to 8 bases, leaving 8 bases not matched to a gene. This CDR3 spans 15 amino acids. CDR1 is SNHLY and CDR2 is FYNNEI in the germline V gene. This clone was recorded a few times. Its antigen is unknown. The observed sequence ends 3 residues before the CDR3 terminus, with the missing tail filled in from the germline J gene. Assay used: immunoSEQ multiplex PCR; TCRdb lists only in-frame clones, some missing. The sample has about 60,000 clones, none seen only once. The chain uses TRBV2 and TRBJ2-1; 9 bases fit TRBD1. The receptor was isolated from a person aged 18 to 70 in good health. What was sequenced was peripheral blood mononuclear cells. CDR3 DNA (partial): TGTGCCAGCAGTGAGTACGGGACAGGGTATGATGAG. Translating gives CASSEYGTGYDE. The CDR3 in full is CASSEYGTGYDEQFF.